This T cell receptor (beta chain) was captured in a study of T cells in tuberculosis. Study overall: This South African cohort compared adolescents with or without latent tuberculosis against adults with active tuberculosis.

Regarding time point: new active TB diagnosis, blood taken before or within 7 days of starting treatment. Sequencing used immunoSEQ multiplex PCR; TCRdb keeps in-frame clones, though not all of them. The sample lists some 40,000 clones; approximately 95% were seen once. On this clone itself: Its antigen remains unknown.

Study-wide points: A GMM-specific repertoire classifier reached 75% to 90% accuracy, AUROC 0.90.

Germline V gene lookup returns CDR1 MDHEN and CDR2 SYDVKM. The CDR3 consists of 14 residues. Trimming pared 2 bases from V and 0 bases from J, leaving 5 bases between. This chain links TRBV28 with TRBJ1-5; D is ambiguous. Material: PBMCs, obtained at tuberculosis diagnosis. The origin of this receptor is an adult with tuberculosis. CDR3 sequence reads: CASSLADSNQPQHF. The CDR3 DNA reads TGTGCCAGCAGTTTAGCAGATAGCAATCAGCCCCAGCATTTT.